These 22 T cell receptor beta chains were sequenced from one sample in a study of Graves' ophthalmopathy and Graves' hyperthyroidism. The study amplified TCR beta CDR3 regions using RNA transcripts. The first-round RT-PCR employed HTBI primers together with the Qiagen OneStep RT-PCR kit. A multiplex PCR was then performed as the second round. Using its own MiXCR run on the multiplex PCR reads, TCRdb lists one record per CDR3 protein. The repertoire consists of about 220,000 distinct CDR3 sequences, with under 25% occurring once and the leading ten covering around 40%. Sequencing input: peripheral blood. All receptors come from a woman aged 50 to 65 with Graves' ophthalmopathy.

This clonotype has more than one count but fewer than ten. The DNA of the CDR3 is TGTGCCAGCAGTCGCGGACAGACTACCGGGGAGCTGTTTTTT. Its protein is CASSRGQTTGELFF. The V and J genes are TRBV12-3 or TRBV12-4 and TRBJ2-2; tentative D call: TRBD1 (6 bases). With 5 bases removed from V and 5 bases from J, the gap between germline ends came to 12 bases. The CDR3 sequence is 14 residues long.

In this sample, this clonotype turned up a few times. This chain connects TRBV27 to TRBJ2-6; the D gene is possibly TRBD1 (5 bases). There are 16 residues in the CDR3. Germline assignment: CDR1 MNHEY and CDR2 SMNVEV (reference sequence). V lost 3 bases to trimming and J lost 1 base, with 10 bases between them. In DNA form, the CDR3 reads TGTGCCAGCAGTTTGGACACTTATTCTGGGGCCAACGTCCTGACTTTC. Its protein product is CASSLDTYSGANVLTF.

A word on this clonotype: Since a much larger clone is just one base distant, this may be a read error. This chain connects TRBV14 to TRBJ1-3, with a tentative D call TRBD1 (6 bases). CDR1 is SGHDN and CDR2 is FVKESK in the germline V gene. There are 13 residues in the CDR3. This CDR3 is CASSQQQGGTLYF. CDR3 DNA sequence: TGTGCCAGCAGCCAACAACAGGGTGGCACCTTATATTTT.

The table lists this clonotype with many counts. The chain's CDR3 is CSVAFGTAATEAFF. CDR3 sequence (DNA): TGCAGCGTCGCCTTCGGGACAGCTGCCACTGAAGCTTTCTTT. The chain combines TRBV29-1 with TRBJ1-1; 7 bases fit TRBD1. Per germline, CDR1 SQVTM and CDR2 ANQGSEA. CDR3 length equals 14 residues. V lost 6 bases and J lost 4; bases outside the gene matches: 11.

The V call is TRBV6-1, the J call TRBJ2-5; either TRBD1 or TRBD2 may supply D (5 bases each). The CDR3 runs to 13 residues. Trimming removed 6 bases from V and 5 bases from J, with 13 bases in between. Germline loops: CDR1 MNHNS, CDR2 SASEGT. CDR3 nucleotides: TGTGCCAGCAGAAGGGGAGTAGGGGAGACCCAGTACTTC. Encoded protein: CASRRGVGETQYF.

This clonotype was detected many times. The rearrangement links TRBV6-1 to TRBJ1-5; maybe TRBD1 (5 bases). V was trimmed by 1 base and J by 2 bases, leaving 9 bases between them. The CDR3 extends over 15 amino acids. Germline lookup yields CDR1 MNHNS and CDR2 SASEGT. CDR3 sequence (DNA): TGTGCCAGCAGTGAAGGAGGGGTTGGCAATCAGCCCCAGCATTTT. Encoded protein: CASSEGGVGNQPQHF.

The V and J genes are TRBV6-1 and TRBJ2-7; maybe TRBD1 (6 bases). Trimming took 3 bases from V and 7 from J, leaving 13 bases between them. This CDR3 is built from 13 residues. Germline lookup yields CDR1 MNHNS and CDR2 SASEGT. The CDR3 DNA is TGTGCCAGCAGTGATCGAACAGGGTGGGAGCAGTACTTC. It translates to CASSDRTGWEQYF.

This clonotype has at least ten counts. The chain joins TRBV12-3 or TRBV12-4 to TRBJ1-1; D uncertain. Trimming removed 6 bases at V and 5 bases at J, with 10 bases between. The CDR3 is 12 amino acids. CDR3 in amino acids: CASSSRNTEAFF. In DNA form, the CDR3 reads TGTGCCAGCAGCTCGAGGAATACTGAAGCTTTCTTT.

The chain joins TRBV28 to TRBJ2-5; D gene ambiguous. V gave up 3 bases and J gave up 4 bases, with 12 bases separating them. Germline CDR1 MDHEN, CDR2 SYDVKM. The CDR3 has 14 residues. The CDR3 region has the DNA TGTGCCAGCAGTTTTCCGGACCACCGAGAGACCCAGTACTTC. Protein sequence: CASSFPDHRETQYF.

Comment on this clonotype: Germline is not matched at one junction end, which may reflect a read error. The gene calls are TRBV24-1 and TRBJ2-7, with no clear D. The CDR3 runs 12 residues. CDR1 and CDR2 (germline): KGHDR, SFDVKD. The CDR3 spells CASSFPPGEQYF. In DNA, the CDR3 is TGTGCCAGCAGTTTTCCCCCTGGGGAGCAGTACTTC.

This clonotype was picked up many times. The genes are TRBV7-8 and TRBJ2-1; D is unresolved. V lost 5 bases and J lost 5, with 7 bases in between. Germline-derived CDR1 and CDR2 are SGHVS and FQNEAQ. This CDR3 has 12 amino acids. CDR3 region: CASSPPNNEQFF. The CDR3 DNA reads TGTGCCAGCAGCCCTCCCAACAATGAGCAGTTCTTC.

This clonotype was observed many times. The CDR3 loop reads CASRPPGTERYGYTF. Here the CDR3 DNA reads TGTGCCAGTAGACCCCCCGGGACAGAAAGATATGGCTACACCTTC. The chain combines TRBV19 with TRBJ1-2, with 7 positions matching TRBD1. The germline V gene has CDR1 LNHDA and CDR2 SQIVND (reference sequence). With V trimmed by 6 bases and J by 5 bases, 12 bases remained unmatched. The CDR3 extends over 15 amino acids.

The chain has TRBV29-1 and TRBJ2-6; 9 nucleotides align to TRBD2. The CDR3 runs to 15 residues. With 5 bases clipped from V and 4 bases from J, the junction kept 6 bases outside the gene matches. Germline values: CDR1 SQVTM, CDR2 ANQGSEA. CDR3 bases: TGCAGCGTTTTAGCGGGAGTCACAGGGGCCAACGTCCTGACTTTC. Protein sequence: CSVLAGVTGANVLTF.

This clonotype was detected ten times or more. The CDR3 reads CASSRTGTGSYEQYF. Written as DNA, the CDR3 is TGTGCCAGCAGTCGAACCGGGACCGGCTCCTACGAGCAGTACTTC. The rearrangement joins TRBV3-1 to TRBJ2-7; D is tentatively TRBD1 or TRBD2 (5 bases each). CDR1 and CDR2 (germline): LGHDT, YNNKEL (reference sequence). V lost 6 bases and J 0 bases, leaving 15 bases between the germline ends. The CDR3 is 15 amino acids.

In its sample, this clonotype was seen a few times. V usage is TRBV4-1 and J usage is TRBJ1-1; tentative D call: TRBD1 (5 bases). The CDR3 runs to 15 residues. The germline CDR1 and CDR2 sequences are MGHRA and YSYEKL. V lost 3 bases and J 4 bases, leaving 15 bases between the germline ends. This CDR3 reads CASSHTTGFSTEAFF. CDR3 sequence (DNA): TGCGCCAGCAGCCATACCACAGGTTTTAGCACTGAAGCTTTCTTT.

This clonotype appeared many times. The J gene is TRBJ2-7, the V gene TRBV6-2 or TRBV6-3, with no clear D. Germline CDR1 reads MNHEY; CDR2 reads SVGEGT. With 0 bases removed from V and 2 bases from J, the gap between germline ends came to 11 bases. The length of the CDR3 is 15 residues. CDR3 loop: CASSYSLTVPYEQYF. DNA for the CDR3: TGTGCCAGCAGTTACTCCCTAACGGTCCCCTACGAGCAGTACTTC.

This clonotype was seen many times. The rearrangement links TRBV19 to TRBJ2-2; TRBD2 agrees at 8 bases. Per the germline V gene, CDR1 is LNHDA and CDR2 is SQIVND (reference sequence). The J segment lost 4 bases and the V segment lost 3 bases, leaving 4 bases of the junction unmatched. This CDR3 comprises 15 residues. DNA for the CDR3: TGTGCCAGTAGTATCGGGGGGGCCTCCACCGGGGAGCTGTTTTTT. Protein product: CASSIGGASTGELFF.

The chain employs TRBV11-1 and TRBJ2-7; the match to TRBD2 covers 13 bases. The J call may be mistaken, given a closer DNA end match to TRBJ2-1. The germline V gene encodes CDR1 SGHAT and CDR2 FQDESV (reference sequence). The CDR3 is 17 amino acids. The CDR3 DNA follows: TGTGCCAGCAGCTTAGAAGGGGGACTAGCGGGACGCAATGAGCAGTTCTTC. This sequence encodes CASSLEGGLAGRNEQFF.

Many counts were recorded for this clonotype. The rearrangement links TRBV30 to TRBJ1-5, with unresolved D. The germline V gene encodes CDR1 GTSNPN and CDR2 SVGIG (reference sequence). V shed 1 base and J shed 2 bases, with 9 bases lying between them. There are 14 residues in the CDR3. This chain's CDR3 is CAWSGTWGNQPQHF. CDR3 DNA sequence: TGTGCCTGGAGTGGGACCTGGGGCAATCAGCCCCAGCATTTT.

Of note for this clonotype: This sequence may be a read error, since a much larger clone differs from it by one base. V is TRBV12-3 or TRBV12-4 and J is TRBJ2-2; D remains ambiguous. The V gene lost 5 bases and the J gene lost 4 bases, with 14 bases spanning the gap. This CDR3 has 15 amino acids. The CDR3 protein is CASSSRAAITGELFF. For the CDR3, the DNA is TGTGCCAGCAGTAGCCGGGCCGCGATCACCGGGGAGCTGTTTTTT.

In its sample, this clonotype was seen many times. The rearrangement joins TRBV7-2 to TRBJ2-4, with 7 bases matching TRBD2. Germline lookup yields CDR1 SGHTA and CDR2 FQGNSA. The CDR3 extends over 14 amino acids. The ends lost 5 bases at V and 9 bases at J; junction bases unmatched: 10. As DNA, the CDR3 is TGTGCCAGCAGCCCCGTCGCGGGCGGGGGCATTCAGTACTTC. This translates into CASSPVAGGGIQYF.

J is TRBJ1-2 and V is TRBV28; D might be TRBD1 (5 bases). The CDR3 is made up of 14 amino acids. Trimming removed 3 bases at V and 4 bases at J, with 12 bases between. In germline, CDR1 is MDHEN, CDR2 SYDVKM. The CDR3: CASSLGVEIYGYTF. As DNA, the CDR3 is TGTGCCAGCAGTTTGGGGGTAGAAATCTATGGCTACACCTTC.